The 24 T cell receptor beta chains listed next were all sequenced from one sample in a study of shared clonotypes between healthy human individuals. Assay used: immunoSEQ multiplex PCR; TCRdb lists only in-frame clones, some missing. This table has 2 million to 2.5 million clones, more than 80% appearing once. The sample was naive CD4+ T cells from PBMCs. Subset: CD45RA+ positively selected. The receptor set was obtained from a young man in good health. Some clones in this sample may be carry-over from other donors' samples.

The rearrangement links TRBV7-2 to TRBJ2-7, with D uncertain. V was cut by 5 bases and J by 4 bases, with 18 bases left in between. CDR1 and CDR2 (germline): SGHTA, FQGNSA. The CDR3 spans 15 residues. This CDR3 is CASSHTQKRRYEQYF. CDR3 DNA sequence: TGTGCCAGCAGCCATACCCAGAAGAGACGGTACGAGCAGTACTTC.

V gene TRBV5-4 combines with J gene TRBJ2-7, with D hard to call. From germline, CDR1 is SGHNT and CDR2 YYREEE (reference sequence). CDR3 length: 13 residues. V was cut by 0 bases and J by 5 bases, with 9 bases left in between. The CDR3 DNA sequence: TGTGCCAGCAGCTTGGATGTCTCACACGAGCAGTACTTC. Protein sequence: CASSLDVSHEQYF.

The gene calls are TRBV7-9 and TRBJ2-5, with a tentative D call TRBD1 (6 bases). Germline CDR1 and CDR2: SEHNR and FQNEAQ (reference sequence). V was shortened by 5 bases and J by 3 bases, with 13 bases between the two germline ends. This CDR3 has 14 amino acids. The CDR3 spells CASSPRWTEETQYF. CDR3 bases: TGTGCCAGCAGCCCGCGTTGGACAGAAGAGACCCAGTACTTC.

This rearrangement joins TRBV14 to TRBJ1-2; D possibly corresponds to TRBD1 (6 bases). Germline CDR1 and CDR2: SGHDN and FVKESK. This CDR3 has 15 amino acids. V was trimmed by 0 bases and J by 4 bases, leaving 12 bases between them. CDR3 bases: TGTGCCAGCAGCCAAGATGGCAGGGGATCCTATGGCTACACCTTC. It specifies CASSQDGRGSYGYTF.

The rearrangement joins TRBV7-9 to TRBJ2-1; TRBD2 is a possible D gene (5 bases). CDR3 length: 16 residues. The V end lost 4 bases, the J end lost 1 base, and 14 bases lay between the germline ends. Germline V gives CDR1 SEHNR, CDR2 FQNEAQ (reference sequence). CDR3 protein: CASSSTLASSYNEQFF. The DNA of the CDR3 is TGTGCCAGCAGCTCCACGCTAGCATCGTCCTACAATGAGCAGTTCTTC. Full variable domain (missing parts from reference TRBV7-9 and TRBJ2-1): DTGVSQNPRHKITKRGQNVTFRCDPISEHNRLYWYRQTLGQGPEFLTYFQNEAQLEKSRLLSDRFSAERPKGSFSTLEIQRTEQGDSAMYLCASSSTLASSYNEQFFGPGTRLTVL.

V is TRBV5-8 and J is TRBJ2-1; D unclear. CDR1 and CDR2 (germline): SGHTS, YDEGEE. There are 16 residues in the CDR3. With 4 bases removed from V and 1 base from J, the gap between germline ends came to 15 bases. CDR3 nucleotide sequence: TGTGCCAGCAGCCCCGGCTGGGCAACGTCCTACAATGAGCAGTTCTTC. It specifies CASSPGWATSYNEQFF.

The V and J genes are TRBV7-9 and TRBJ1-5, with a weak D call TRBD1 (5 bases). CDR3 length: 16 amino acids. Trimming cost V 0 bases and J 4 bases, with 13 bases left between them. Germline V gene sequence: CDR1 SEHNR, CDR2 FQNEAQ (reference sequence). CDR3 loop: CASSLAGTDGNQPQHF. CDR3 DNA: TGTGCCAGCAGCTTAGCGGGGACTGACGGAAATCAGCCCCAGCATTTT.

The V call is TRBV7-2, the J call TRBJ2-6; no definite D call. The CDR3 consists of 20 residues. V lost 0 bases and J 0 bases, leaving 18 bases between the germline ends. Germline V lookup: CDR1 SGHTA, CDR2 FQGNSA. In DNA form, the CDR3 reads TGTGCCAGCAGCTTAGCGAGGATTAGGGATTTGACCTCTGGGGCCAACGTCCTGACTTTC. Translation gives CASSLARIRDLTSGANVLTF.

The chain has TRBV28 and TRBJ2-5, with 7 bases matching TRBD1. Germline values: CDR1 MDHEN, CDR2 SYDVKM. Unmatched junction bases numbered 8, after V lost 6 bases and J lost 4 bases. CDR3 length equals 14 residues. In DNA, the CDR3 is TGTGCCAGCAGGGACAGGAGGCAAGGAGAGACCCAGTACTTC. Translation gives CASRDRRQGETQYF.

CDR3 sequence reads: CASRQTGGRYGYTF. In DNA form, the CDR3 reads TGTGCCAGCAGGCAGACAGGGGGCAGGTATGGCTACACCTTC. The chain has TRBV27 and TRBJ1-2; 10 nucleotides match TRBD1. The CDR3 totals 14 residues. With V trimmed by 6 bases and J by 5 bases, 6 bases remained unmatched. Germline CDR1 reads MNHEY; CDR2 reads SMNVEV (reference sequence).

The chain has TRBV7-9 and TRBJ2-3; the D call may be TRBD1 or TRBD2 (7 bases each). The germline V gene has CDR1 SEHNR and CDR2 FQNEAQ (reference sequence). This CDR3 is built from 15 residues. V was clipped by 5 bases and J by 4 bases, with 16 bases between them. The CDR3 sequence: CASSPGRGRPDTQYF. As DNA, the CDR3 is TGTGCCAGCAGCCCAGGGAGGGGGCGGCCAGATACGCAGTATTTT.

The V gene is TRBV4-2, the J gene TRBJ1-2; TRBD1 matches 9 bases. From germline, CDR1 is LGHNA and CDR2 YNFKEQ. The junction had 7 bases not matched to a gene; V was cut back by 3 bases and J by 8 bases. This CDR3 has 14 amino acids. The CDR3 bases are TGTGCCAGCAGCCACGCCGGGACAGGGAGCGGCTACACCTTC. Residues: CASSHAGTGSGYTF.

Points on this clone: Other DNA variants within this sample encode the same CDR3. The chain joins TRBV7-9 to TRBJ1-1; TRBD1 agrees at 7 bases. This CDR3 is 13 amino acids long. Germline V CDR1 and CDR2: SEHNR, FQNEAQ (reference sequence). The J segment lost 3 bases and the V segment lost 5 bases, leaving 3 bases of the junction unmatched. CDR3 sequence reads: CASSQQGDTEAFF. The CDR3 coding sequence is TGTGCCAGCAGCCAGCAGGGGGACACTGAAGCTTTCTTT.

The chain links TRBV7-9 to TRBJ2-2, with D tentatively TRBD1 or TRBD2 (5 bases each). This CDR3 spans 16 amino acids. Germline CDR1 SEHNR, CDR2 FQNEAQ (reference sequence). Trimming took 5 bases from V and 4 from J, leaving 17 bases between them. The chain's CDR3 is CASSVWGPTSTGELFF. In DNA form, the CDR3 reads TGTGCCAGCAGCGTTTGGGGACCGACGAGCACCGGGGAGCTGTTTTTT. Full variable domain (outside the CDR3, taken from reference TRBV7-9 and TRBJ2-2): DTGVSQNPRHKITKRGQNVTFRCDPISEHNRLYWYRQTLGQGPEFLTYFQNEAQLEKSRLLSDRFSAERPKGSFSTLEIQRTEQGDSAMYLCASSVWGPTSTGELFFGEGSRLTVL.

The chain couples TRBV29-1 to TRBJ1-4, with 10 bases identical to TRBD1. Losses at the gene ends were 7 bases for V and 8 bases for J; bases not matched to a gene: 7. Germline V CDR1 and CDR2: SQVTM, ANQGSEA. The CDR3 consists of 13 residues. CDR3 coding DNA: TGCAGCGCTTCGACAGGGGGCGTCGAAAAACTGTTTTTT. Protein: CSASTGGVEKLFF.

In the case of this clone: This same CDR3 is encoded by further DNA sequences in the sample. V is TRBV27 and J is TRBJ2-7; tentative D call: TRBD1 (6 bases). The CDR3 runs to 14 residues. Germline values: CDR1 MNHEY, CDR2 SMNVEV (reference sequence). Trimming removed 5 bases at V and 0 bases at J, with 11 bases between. The CDR3 DNA sequence: TGTGCCAGCAGTCCCCGGACAGCCTCCTACGAGCAGTACTTC. Its translation: CASSPRTASYEQYF.

This chain connects TRBV7-3 to TRBJ1-6, with D hard to call. Trimming pared 1 base from V and 7 bases from J, leaving 14 bases between. The CDR3 runs to 16 residues. Germline values: CDR1 SGHTA, CDR2 FQGTGA. The CDR3, as DNA: TGTGCCAGCAGCTTAATGGCAGCGGGAGCAAATTCACCCCTCCACTTT. Protein sequence: CASSLMAAGANSPLHF.

This clone appeared once. V gene TRBV29-1 combines with J gene TRBJ2-3, with 9 bases identical to TRBD2. The V segment lost 3 bases and the J segment 5 bases; nucleotides outside the gene matches: 3. Germline V gives CDR1 SQVTM, CDR2 ANQGSEA. This CDR3 comprises 13 residues. CDR3 sequence: CSVDGGRGDTQYF. CDR3 coding DNA: TGCAGCGTTGACGGCGGGAGGGGAGATACGCAGTATTTT.

With regard to this clone: This CDR3 is also generated by other DNA sequences in the sample. V is TRBV5-1 and J is TRBJ2-1, with TRBD2 matching 12 bases. This CDR3 is built from 15 residues. The germline V gene encodes CDR1 SGHRS and CDR2 YFSETQ. V lost 4 bases, J lost 7 bases, and 6 bases stayed unmatched. The DNA of the CDR3 is TGCGCCAGCAGCCGACTAGCGGGAGAGCGAAATGAGCAGTTCTTC. Translating gives CASSRLAGERNEQFF. The variable domain in full, with the rest retrieved from reference TRBV5-1 and TRBJ2-1, is KAGVTQTPRYLIKTRGQQVTLSCSPISGHRSVSWYQQTPGQGLQFLFEYFSETQRNKGNFPGRFSGRQFSNSRSEMNVSTLELGDSALYLCASSRLAGERNEQFFGPGTRLTVL.

The rearrangement links TRBV15 to TRBJ2-2; perhaps D is TRBD1 or TRBD2 (5 bases each). The ends were cut back, 0 bases at V and 4 bases at J, with 15 bases in the middle. CDR3 size: 17 residues. CDR1 and CDR2 from the germline V gene are LNHNV and YYDKDF (reference sequence). Here the CDR3 DNA reads TGTGCCACCAGCAGAGATCCGGGGACCGGTAGCACCGGGGAGCTGTTTTTT. It yields the protein CATSRDPGTGSTGELFF.

V usage is TRBV5-4 and J usage is TRBJ1-1; the match to TRBD1 covers 11 bases. V dropped 4 bases and J dropped 6; count of bases not matched to a gene: 8. The germline gives CDR1 SGHNT, CDR2 YYREEE (reference sequence). This CDR3 is built from 15 residues. As DNA, the CDR3 is TGTGCCAGCAGCAACGCCGGGACAGGGGGGGCTGAAGCTTTCTTT. Its protein product is CASSNAGTGGAEAFF.

The chain is built from TRBV18 and TRBJ2-3; the D is unclear. V was cut by 3 bases and J by 2 bases, with 18 bases left in between. Germline CDR1 KGHSH, CDR2 LQKENI. The CDR3 is 17 amino acids. The CDR3 DNA reads TGTGCCAGCTCACCTATTCCCCTGGGCAGCACCACAGATACGCAGTATTTT. As protein: CASSPIPLGSTTDTQYF.

V usage is TRBV29-1 and J usage is TRBJ2-1; 8 positions match TRBD1. This CDR3 comprises 14 residues. Trimming removed 8 bases from V and 9 bases from J; junction bases left unmatched: 15. The germline V gene has CDR1 SQVTM and CDR2 ANQGSEA. The CDR3 sequence: CSSSRTGRYVEQFF. Here the CDR3 DNA reads TGCAGCTCCTCCCGGACAGGGAGATACGTTGAGCAGTTCTTC.

The chain combines TRBV5-6 with TRBJ2-7; no firm D call. CDR3 size: 13 residues. The germline V gene has CDR1 SGHDT and CDR2 YYEEEE. The V gene lost 0 bases and the J gene lost 3 bases, with 7 bases spanning the gap. CDR3 sequence: CASSLAKNYEQYF. CDR3 nucleotides: TGTGCCAGCAGCTTGGCCAAAAACTACGAGCAGTACTTC.